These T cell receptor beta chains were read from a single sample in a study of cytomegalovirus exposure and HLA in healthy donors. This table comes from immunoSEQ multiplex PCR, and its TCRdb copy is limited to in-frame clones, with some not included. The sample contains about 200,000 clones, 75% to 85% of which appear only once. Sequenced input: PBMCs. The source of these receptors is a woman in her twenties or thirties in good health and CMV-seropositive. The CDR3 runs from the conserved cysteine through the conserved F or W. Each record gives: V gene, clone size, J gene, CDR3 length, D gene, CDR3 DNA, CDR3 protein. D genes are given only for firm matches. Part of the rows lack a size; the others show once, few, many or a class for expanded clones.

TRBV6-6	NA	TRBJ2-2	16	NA	TGTGCCAGCGGTAGACCCTCGACAGGGAACACCGGGGAGCTGTTTTTT	CASGRPSTGNTGELFF
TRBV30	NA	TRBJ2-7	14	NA	TGTGCCTCCGCCCCCCTGGGTCGAGGGTACGAGCAGTACTTC	CASAPLGRGYEQYF
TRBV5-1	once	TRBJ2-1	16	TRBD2	TGCGCCAGCAGCGGCCGTAGCGGGGCGGGCTACAATGAGCAGTTCTTC	CASSGRSGAGYNEQFF
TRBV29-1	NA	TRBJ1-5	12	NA	TGCAGCGTCGGACACCTCAATCAGCCCCAGCATTTT	CSVGHLNQPQHF
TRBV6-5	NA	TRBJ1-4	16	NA	TGTGCCAGCAGTTATGACAGTCCTGCAACTAATGAAAAACTGTTTTTT	CASSYDSPATNEKLFF
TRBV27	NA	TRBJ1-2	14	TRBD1	TGTGCCAGCAGTTGGACAGGGTCGGACTATGGCTACACCTTC	CASSWTGSDYGYTF
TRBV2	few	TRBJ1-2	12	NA	TGTGCCAGCAGTGAACAGGGCTATGGCTACACCTTC	CASSEQGYGYTF
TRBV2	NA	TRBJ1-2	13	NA	TGTGCCAGCAGTGCACAGGCGAGTTATGGCTACACCTTC	CASSAQASYGYTF
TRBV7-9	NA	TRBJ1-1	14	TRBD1	TGTGCCAGCAGCCGCCCCCGGGACAGGACTGAAGCTTTCTTT	CASSRPRDRTEAFF
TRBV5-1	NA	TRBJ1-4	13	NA	TGCGCCAGCAGCTTGCAGGGAAGCGAAAAACTGTTTTTT	CASSLQGSEKLFF
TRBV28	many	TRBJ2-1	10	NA	TGTGCCAGCAGTTTCGATGAGCAGTTCTTC	CASSFDEQFF
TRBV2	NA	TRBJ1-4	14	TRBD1	TGTGCCAGCAGTACGGGACAGGGGAATGAAAAACTGTTTTTT	CASSTGQGNEKLFF
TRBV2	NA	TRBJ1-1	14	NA	TGTGCCAGCAGGATGGACAACTTGAACACTGAAGCTTTCTTT	CASRMDNLNTEAFF
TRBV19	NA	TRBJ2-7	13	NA	TGTGCCAGTAGTATGGAGGATCCCTGGGAGCAGTACTTC	CASSMEDPWEQYF
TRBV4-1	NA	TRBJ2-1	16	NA	TGCGCCAGCAGCCTAAATACAGGGAGCTCCTACAATGAGCAGTTCTTC	CASSLNTGSSYNEQFF
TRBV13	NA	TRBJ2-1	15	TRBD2	TGTGCCAGCAGCTCAACGACTAGCAGCTACAATGAGCAGTTCTTC	CASSSTTSSYNEQFF
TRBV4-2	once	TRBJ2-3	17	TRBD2	TGTGCCAGCAGCCAAGGCATAATGCTAGCGGGGGCAGATACGCAGTATTTT	CASSQGIMLAGADTQYF
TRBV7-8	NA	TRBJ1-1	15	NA	TGTGCCAGCAGCCGCACAGGGCAGTTATTGCCTGAAGCTTTCTTT	CASSRTGQLLPEAFF
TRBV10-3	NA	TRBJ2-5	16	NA	TGTGCCATCAGTGAGTCGAGAGACAGAGAGGCGGAGACCCAGTACTTC	CAISESRDREAETQYF
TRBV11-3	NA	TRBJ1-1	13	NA	TGTGCCAGCAGCTTATACATGAACACTGAAGCTTTCTTT	CASSLYMNTEAFF
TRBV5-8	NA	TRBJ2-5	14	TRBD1	TGTGCCAGCAGCAGGGGACAGGTACAAGAGACCCAGTACTTC	CASSRGQVQETQYF
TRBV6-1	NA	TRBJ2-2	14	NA	TGTGCCAGCAGTGTCGAGGCGGGCACCGGGGAGCTGTTTTTT	CASSVEAGTGELFF
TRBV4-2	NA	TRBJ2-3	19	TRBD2	TGTGCCAGCAGCCAAGAGGGACTAGCGGGAGGGGGAGGCACAGATACGCAGTATTTT	CASSQEGLAGGGGTDTQYF
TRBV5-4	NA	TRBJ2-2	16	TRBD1	TGTGCCAGCAGCTCGGAACCGGGACAGTCCACCGGGGAGCTGTTTTTT	CASSSEPGQSTGELFF
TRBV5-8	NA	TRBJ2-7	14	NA	TGTGCCAGCAGATATGGAGCGGGCCAGTACGAGCAGTACTTC	CASRYGAGQYEQYF
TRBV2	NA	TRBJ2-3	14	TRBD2	TGTGCCAGCAACCGAGCGGGAGGGGCAGATACGCAGTATTTT	CASNRAGGADTQYF
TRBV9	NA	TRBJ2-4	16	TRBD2	TGTGCCAGCAGCGTAGGGTCTAGCGGGACCGGGGACATTCAGTACTTC	CASSVGSSGTGDIQYF
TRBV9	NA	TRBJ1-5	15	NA	TGTGCCAGCAGCGTAGGACAATATAGTAATCAGCCCCAGCATTTT	CASSVGQYSNQPQHF
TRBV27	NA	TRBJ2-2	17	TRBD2	TGTGCCAGCAGTTCCCGCACTAGCGGGACGAACACCGGGGAGCTGTTTTTT	CASSSRTSGTNTGELFF
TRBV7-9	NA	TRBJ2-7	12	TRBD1	TGTGCCAGCAGGTCAGGGGGCTGGGAGCAGTACTTC	CASRSGGWEQYF
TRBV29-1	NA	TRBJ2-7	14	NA	TGCAGCGTTGTATGGTCCATAGCGTCCTACGAGCAGTACTTC	CSVVWSIASYEQYF
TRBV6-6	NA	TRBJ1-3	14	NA	TGTGCCAGCAGCCAACGACAGCCTGGAAACACCATATATTTT	CASSQRQPGNTIYF
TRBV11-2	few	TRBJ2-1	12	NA	TGTGCCAGCAGCCCGGTATACAATGAGCAGTTCTTC	CASSPVYNEQFF
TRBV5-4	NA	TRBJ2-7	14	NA	TGTGCCAGCAGCCGAGGGGGGGAGACCTACGAGCAGTACTTC	CASSRGGETYEQYF
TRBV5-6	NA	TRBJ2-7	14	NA	TGTGCCAGCAGCTTGTCCCTTATTGTCGACGAGCAGTACTTC	CASSLSLIVDEQYF
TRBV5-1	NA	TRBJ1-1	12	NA	TGCGCCAGCAGAGGCCAGGGGACTGAAGCTTTCTTT	CASRGQGTEAFF
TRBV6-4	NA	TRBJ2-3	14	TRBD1	TGTGCCAGCAGAAGAGACAGGGGCACAGATACGCAGTATTTT	CASRRDRGTDTQYF
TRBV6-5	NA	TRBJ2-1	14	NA	TGTGCCAGCGGACCGGGATTTTCCTACAATGAGCAGTTCTTC	CASGPGFSYNEQFF
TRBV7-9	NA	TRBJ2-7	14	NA	TGTGCCAGCAACCCGGGAGTGTCTCACTACGAGCAGTACTTC	CASNPGVSHYEQYF
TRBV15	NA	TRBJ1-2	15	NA	TGTGCCACCAGCAGAGATCTCTGGCAGGGCCAGGGCTACACCTTC	CATSRDLWQGQGYTF
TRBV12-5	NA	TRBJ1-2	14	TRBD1	TGTGCTAGTGGTTGGACAGGGGGTAACTATGGCTACACCTTC	CASGWTGGNYGYTF
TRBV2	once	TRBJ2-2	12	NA	TGTGCCAGCAGGAGAGAGGGAGGGGAGCTGTTTTTT	CASRREGGELFF
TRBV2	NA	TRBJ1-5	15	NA	TGTGCCAGCAGGGAAATGAGGGTCAGCAATCAGCCCCAGCATTTT	CASREMRVSNQPQHF
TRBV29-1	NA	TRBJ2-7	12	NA	TGCAGCGTTGAAGAGGAGGGGTCGTGGCAGTACTTC	CSVEEEGSWQYF
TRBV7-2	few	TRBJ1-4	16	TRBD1	TGTGCCAGCGCCTCCTTAAGGGACAGGGGATTTGAAAAACTGTTTTTT	CASASLRDRGFEKLFF